The T cell receptor (beta chain) under discussion was sequenced for a study of shared clonotypes between healthy human individuals. Several immunoSEQ 96-well plates shared each subset's DNA, each plate a replicate. The data were produced by immunoSEQ multiplex PCR, yet TCRdb's version contains in-frame clones alone and is incomplete. The sample consists of 2 million to 2.5 million clones, 93% of them appearing once. The junction had 8 bases not matched to a gene; V was cut back by 2 bases and J by 6 bases. The CDR3 has 15 residues. Germline assignment: CDR1 LNHDA and CDR2 SQIVND (reference sequence). Partitioning of CD4+ cells yielded a CD45RA+ naive subset and a CD45RA-negative memory subset.

The sequenced sample was naive CD4+ T cells from PBMCs. Described subset: CD45RA+ positively selected. The receptor was isolated from a man between 18 and 35 years old in good health. Some clones in this sample may be carry-over from other donors' samples. The rearrangement links TRBV19 to TRBJ2-7; 9 bases align to TRBD2. CDR3 protein: CASSIRLAETSEQYF. The DNA for the CDR3 is TGTGCCAGTAGTATAAGACTAGCGGAAACTTCCGAGCAGTACTTC. Together with reference TRBV19 and TRBJ2-7, the CDR3 gives the full variable domain: DGGITQSPKYLFRKEGQNVTLSCEQNLNHDAMYWYRQDPGQGLRLIYYSQIVNDFQKGDIAEGYSVSREKKESFPLTVTSAQKNPTAFYLCASSIRLAETSEQYFGPGTRLTVT.